These 9 T cell receptor beta chains originate from one sample sequenced in a study of Graves' ophthalmopathy and Graves' hyperthyroidism. TCR beta CDR3 amplification used RNA transcripts. The library came from an HTBI-primed first-round RT-PCR and a second-round multiplex PCR. TCRdb fed the multiplex PCR reads into MiXCR, producing one record per CDR3 protein. The sample records around 1.1 million distinct CDR3 sequences, about 35% being singletons. What was sequenced was peripheral blood or thyroid tissue (not recorded which). The receptors come from an adult man with Graves' hyperthyroidism.

This clonotype was counted at least ten times. CDR3: CASALGAGNTEAFF. CDR3 nucleotides: TGTGCCAGCGCCCTCGGGGCGGGGAACACTGAAGCTTTCTTT. The genes are TRBV7-3 and TRBJ1-1; possibly TRBD1 for D (5 bases). The V end was cut by 8 bases, the J end by 1 base, with 14 bases between. The length of the CDR3 is 14 residues. Germline CDR1 and CDR2: SGHTA and FQGTGA. The full variable domain, completed using reference TRBV7-3 and TRBJ1-1, is GAGVSQTPSNKVTEKGKYVELRCDPISGHTALYWYRQSLGQGPEFLIYFQGTGAADDSGLPNDRFFAVRPEGSVSTLKIQRTERGDSAVYLCASALGAGNTEAFFGQGTRLTVV.

The J gene is TRBJ1-1, the V gene TRBV25-1, with D tentatively TRBD1 (5 bases). Germline V CDR1 and CDR2: MGHDK, SYGVNS. There are 15 residues in the CDR3. With 8 bases removed from V and 7 bases from J, the gap between germline ends came to 23 bases. In nucleotides, the CDR3 is TGTGCCAGCCCCGGGCCCGGGCGGGGCCCCTTTGAAGCTTTCTTT. Protein product: CASPGPGRGPFEAFF.

This clonotype was picked up many times. This chain joins TRBV9 and TRBJ2-7; the D gene could be TRBD1 or TRBD2 (5 bases each). This CDR3 region has 14 residues. The V and J ends lost 4 bases and 3 bases respectively, with 14 bases between them. The germline V gene encodes CDR1 SGDLS and CDR2 YYNGEE. The CDR3 nucleotides are TGTGCCAGCAGCAGAGGTGGGGACCTCTACGAGCAGTACTTC. It yields the protein CASSRGGDLYEQYF.

This clonotype appeared a few times. The V gene is TRBV25-1, the J gene TRBJ2-6; D might be TRBD2 (6 bases). In germline, CDR1 is MGHDK, CDR2 SYGVNS. The V end lost 2 bases, the J end lost 4 bases, and 12 bases lay between the germline ends. The CDR3 loop spans 16 amino acids. The CDR3 spells CASSEGGESGANVLTF. In DNA form, the CDR3 reads TGTGCCAGCAGTGAAGGCGGGGAATCCGGGGCCAACGTCCTGACTTTC.

The V and J genes are TRBV7-9 and TRBJ1-1; D call uncertain. The length of the CDR3 is 17 residues. V was clipped by 3 bases and J by 1 base, with 18 bases between them. Germline CDR1 reads SEHNR; CDR2 reads FQNEAQ (reference sequence). CDR3 sequence (DNA): TGTGCCAGCAGCTTGGAGGGCCTGTTTGGGAGGAACACTGAAGCTTTCTTT. Amino acid sequence: CASSLEGLFGRNTEAFF.

The genes are TRBV7-3 and TRBJ2-6, with 9 bases fitting TRBD1. With 0 bases clipped from V and 2 bases from J, the junction kept 2 bases outside the gene matches. Germline lookup yields CDR1 SGHTA and CDR2 FQGTGA. The CDR3 contains 17 residues. The CDR3 loop reads CASSLTRQGAGANVLTF. In DNA form, the CDR3 reads TGTGCCAGCAGCTTAACACGACAGGGGGCTGGGGCCAACGTCCTGACTTTC. Looking up the rest from reference TRBV7-3 and TRBJ2-6 gives the full variable domain: GAGVSQTPSNKVTEKGKYVELRCDPISGHTALYWYRQSLGQGPEFLIYFQGTGAADDSGLPNDRFFAVRPEGSVSTLKIQRTERGDSAVYLCASSLTRQGAGANVLTFGAGSRLTVL.

Ten or more counts support this clonotype. This chain connects TRBV7-8 to TRBJ1-5; possibly TRBD1 for D (5 bases). The germline V gene has CDR1 SGHVS and CDR2 FQNEAQ. Trimming took off 5 bases at V and 8 bases at J, with 10 bases between the two ends. CDR3 length: 12 residues. CDR3 in DNA: TGTGCCAGCAGCCAGGGAAGTGAGCCCCAGCATTTT. It codes for CASSQGSEPQHF.

This clonotype was counted many times. The CDR3 sequence is CSAGGGIGYEQYF. CDR3 DNA: TGCAGCGCCGGTGGCGGGATTGGCTACGAGCAGTACTTC. The chain carries TRBV29-1 and TRBJ2-7; possible D gene TRBD2, 6 bases. Germline assignment: CDR1 SQVTM and CDR2 ANQGSEA. CDR3 size: 13 residues. V was trimmed by 7 bases and J by 3 bases, leaving 16 bases between them.

A few counts support this clonotype. Possible read error: a much larger clone is one base away. CDR3 DNA: TGTGCCAGCAGCGTTACAGCGGGAGGCTACGAGCAGCACTTC. It is translated as CASSVTAGGYEQHF. The chain recombines TRBV9 with TRBJ2-7, with 9 nucleotides matching TRBD2. The germline V gene encodes CDR1 SGDLS and CDR2 YYNGEE. This CDR3 is built from 14 residues. The complete variable domain, with remaining parts taken from reference TRBV9 and TRBJ2-7, reads DSGVTQTPKHLITATGQRVTLRCSPRSGDLSVYWYQQSLDQGLQFLIQYYNGEERAKGNILERFSAQQFPDLHSELNLSSLELGDSALYFCASSVTAGGYEQHFGPGTRLTVT.